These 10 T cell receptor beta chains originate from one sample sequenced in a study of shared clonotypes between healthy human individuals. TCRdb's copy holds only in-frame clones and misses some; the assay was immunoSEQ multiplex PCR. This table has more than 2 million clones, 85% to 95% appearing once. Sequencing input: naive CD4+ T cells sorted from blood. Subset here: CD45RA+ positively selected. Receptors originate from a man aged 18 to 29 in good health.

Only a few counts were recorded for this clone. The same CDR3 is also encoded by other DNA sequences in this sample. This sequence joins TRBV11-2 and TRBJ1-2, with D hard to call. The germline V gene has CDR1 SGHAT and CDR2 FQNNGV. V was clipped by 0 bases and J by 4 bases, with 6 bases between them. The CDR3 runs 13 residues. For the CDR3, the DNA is TGTGCCAGCAGCTTAGACCGGGCCTATGGCTACACCTTC. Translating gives CASSLDRAYGYTF.

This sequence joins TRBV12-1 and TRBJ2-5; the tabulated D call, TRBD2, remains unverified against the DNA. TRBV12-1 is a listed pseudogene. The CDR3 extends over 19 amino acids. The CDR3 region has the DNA TGTGCCAGCAGCCCTGAGGGCCACCTAGCGTGCCACCGTCTGGAGACCCAGTACTTC. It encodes CASSPEGHLACHRLETQYF.

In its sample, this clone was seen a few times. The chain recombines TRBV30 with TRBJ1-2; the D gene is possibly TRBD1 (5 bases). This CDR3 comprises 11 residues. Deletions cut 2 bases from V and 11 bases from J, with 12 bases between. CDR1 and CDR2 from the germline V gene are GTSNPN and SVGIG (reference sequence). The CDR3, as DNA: TGTGCCTGGAGTCAACAGGAGTTATACACCTTC. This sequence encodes CAWSQQELYTF.

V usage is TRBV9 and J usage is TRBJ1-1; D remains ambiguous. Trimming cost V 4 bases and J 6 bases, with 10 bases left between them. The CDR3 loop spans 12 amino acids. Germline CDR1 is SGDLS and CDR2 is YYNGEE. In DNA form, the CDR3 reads TGTGCCAGCAGCCCCCAGTGGTCTGAAGCTTTCTTT. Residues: CASSPQWSEAFF.

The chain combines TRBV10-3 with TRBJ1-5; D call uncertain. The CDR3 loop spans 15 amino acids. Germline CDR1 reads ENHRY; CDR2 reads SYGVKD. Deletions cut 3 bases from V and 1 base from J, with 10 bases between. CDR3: CAISDYSESNQPQHF. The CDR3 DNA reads TGTGCCATCAGTGATTATTCCGAGAGCAATCAGCCCCAGCATTTT.

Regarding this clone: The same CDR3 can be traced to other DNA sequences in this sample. The DNA of the CDR3 is TGTGCCAGCGCCCAAGAGACCCAGTACTTC. It codes for CASAQETQYF. The genes are TRBV2 and TRBJ2-5; D is ambiguous. Germline CDR1 and CDR2: SNHLY and FYNNEI. V gave up 8 bases and J gave up 1 base, with 2 bases separating them. The CDR3 is made up of 10 amino acids.

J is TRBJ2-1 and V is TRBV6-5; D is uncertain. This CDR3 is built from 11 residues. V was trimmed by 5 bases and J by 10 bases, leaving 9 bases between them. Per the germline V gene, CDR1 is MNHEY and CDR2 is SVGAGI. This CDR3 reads CASSTREEQFF. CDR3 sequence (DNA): TGTGCCAGCAGTACCCGCGAAGAGCAGTTCTTC.

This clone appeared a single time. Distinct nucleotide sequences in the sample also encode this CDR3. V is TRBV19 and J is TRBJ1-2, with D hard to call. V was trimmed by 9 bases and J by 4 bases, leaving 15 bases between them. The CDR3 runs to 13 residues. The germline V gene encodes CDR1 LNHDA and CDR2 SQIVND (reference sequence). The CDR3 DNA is TGTGCCAGCTCTATTGGCCCGGGCTATGGCTACACCTTC. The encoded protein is CASSIGPGYGYTF.

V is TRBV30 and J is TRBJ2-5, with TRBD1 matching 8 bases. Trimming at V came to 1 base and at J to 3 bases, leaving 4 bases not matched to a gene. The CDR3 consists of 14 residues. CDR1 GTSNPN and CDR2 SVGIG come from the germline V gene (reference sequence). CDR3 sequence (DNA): TGTGCCTGGAGTGGAGACAGGGGTAAAGAGACCCAGTACTTC. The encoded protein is CAWSGDRGKETQYF. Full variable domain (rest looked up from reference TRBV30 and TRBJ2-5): SQTIHQWPATLVQPVGSPLSLECTVEGTSNPNLYWYRQAAGRGLQLLFYSVGIGQISSEVPQNLSASRPQDRQFILSSKKLLLSDSGFYLCAWSGDRGKETQYFGPGTRLLVL.

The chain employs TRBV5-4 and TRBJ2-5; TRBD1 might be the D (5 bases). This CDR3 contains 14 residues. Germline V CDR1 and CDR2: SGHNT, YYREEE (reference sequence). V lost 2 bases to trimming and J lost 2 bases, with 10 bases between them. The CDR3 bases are TGTGCCAGCAGCTTTCGGTCAGGGCAAGAGACCCAGTACTTC. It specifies CASSFRSGQETQYF.